This TCR beta chain originates from a study of T cell changes during pregnancy in multiple sclerosis. Germline CDR1 reads SGHRS; CDR2 reads YFSETQ. This CDR3 spans 13 amino acids. J gave up 6 bases and V 2 bases, and 5 bases lay outside the gene matches. This clone has more than one count but fewer than ten. Clones were read by immunoSEQ multiplex PCR, and TCRdb kept only the in-frame ones, dropping some. Here the sample spans approximately 87,000 clones, about 89% being singletons. The input for sequencing was CD4+ T cells from peripheral blood mononuclear cells, taken in the second trimester of pregnancy. The chain couples TRBV5-1 to TRBJ2-7, with TRBD1 matching over 7 bases. This clonotype originated in a female donor with multiple sclerosis, enrolled in a pregnancy study. The CDR3 nucleotides are TGCGCCAGCAGCTTAACAGGGGACCGCGAGCAGTACTTC. Translation gives CASSLTGDREQYF.